This T cell receptor beta chain originates from a study of T-cell reconstitution after alpha-beta-depleted transplantation in children. The TCRbeta library was prepared with unique molecular identifiers. TCRdb reprocessed the PCR reads via MiXCR and lists one record per CDR3 protein. The sample has 450,000 to 600,000 distinct CDR3 sequences; approximately 32% are singletons. Per the germline V gene, CDR1 is MNHEY and CDR2 is SVGEGT. CDR3 length equals 14 residues. Trimming cost V 4 bases and J 4 bases, with 11 bases left between them. The clonotype originates from a human donor who donated a stem cell graft to a child with aplastic anemia. This chain uses TRBV6-2 or TRBV6-3 with TRBJ1-5; possible D gene TRBD1, 6 bases. The material was PBMCs from the stem cell graft donor, obtained from the stem cell graft. In DNA, the CDR3 is TGTGCCAGCAGTTTCCGGGACACAAATCAGCCCCAGCATTTT. It yields the protein CASSFRDTNQPQHF.